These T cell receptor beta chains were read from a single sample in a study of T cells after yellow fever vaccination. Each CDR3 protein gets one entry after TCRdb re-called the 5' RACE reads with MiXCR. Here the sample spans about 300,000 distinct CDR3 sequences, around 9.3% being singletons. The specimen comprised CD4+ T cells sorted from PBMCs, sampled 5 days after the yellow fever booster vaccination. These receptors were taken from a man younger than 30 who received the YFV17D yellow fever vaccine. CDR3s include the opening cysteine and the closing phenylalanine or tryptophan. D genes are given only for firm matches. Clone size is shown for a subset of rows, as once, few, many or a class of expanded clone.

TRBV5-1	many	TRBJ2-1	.	TGCGCCAGCTCGGGGCAGGGAGTCAATGAGCAGTTCTTC	CASSGQGVNEQFF
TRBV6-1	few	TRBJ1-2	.	TGTGCCAGCAGTGCGGTGATCGAAGGGGGCTACACCTTC	CASSAVIEGGYTF
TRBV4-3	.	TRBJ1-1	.	TGCGCCAGCAGCCAAGATCCGGCCCCCTCAAGGGCCTCCACTGAAGCTTTCTTT	CASSQDPAPSRASTEAFF
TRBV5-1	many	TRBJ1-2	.	TGCGCCAGCAGCGGGGGAAGCGGCTATGGCTACACCTTC	CASSGGSGYGYTF
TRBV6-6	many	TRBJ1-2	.	TGTGCCAGCAGGGCTCGCTATGGCTACACCTTC	CASRARYGYTF
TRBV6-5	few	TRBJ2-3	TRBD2	TGTGCCAGCAGTTACTCGACCGATGGACTAGCTGCAGATACGCAGTATTTT	CASSYSTDGLAADTQYF
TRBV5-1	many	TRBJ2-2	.	TGCGCCAGCAGCTTGGAGGCCGGGGTGAACACCGGGGAGCTGTTTTTT	CASSLEAGVNTGELFF
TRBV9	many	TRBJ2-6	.	TGTGCCAGCAGCCCCATCTTAGGGTCCGGGGCCAACGTCCTGACTTTC	CASSPILGSGANVLTF
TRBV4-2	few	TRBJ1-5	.	TGTGCCAGCAGCCAAGATCGGAAGGTTAGGCTGGGGTATAGCAATCAGCCCCAGCATTTT	CASSQDRKVRLGYSNQPQHF
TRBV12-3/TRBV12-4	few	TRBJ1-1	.	TGTGCCAGCAGTTTATATGGAGATGAAGCTTTCTTT	CASSLYGDEAFF
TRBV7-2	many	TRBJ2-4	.	TGTGCCAGCAGCTTAGATCGTAGGGATGGAGCCAAAAACATTCAGTACTTC	CASSLDRRDGAKNIQYF
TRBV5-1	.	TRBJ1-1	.	TGCGCCAGCAGCTCTCCGGACGGGACTGAAGCTTTCTTT	CASSSPDGTEAFF
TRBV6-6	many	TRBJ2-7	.	TGTGCCAGCAGGAAAGACAGTGACTACGAGCAGTACTTC	CASRKDSDYEQYF
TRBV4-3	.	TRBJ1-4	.	TGCGCCAGCAGCCAAGGTCGAACCCACACTAGCTATAATGAAAAACTGTTTTTT	CASSQGRTHTSYNEKLFF
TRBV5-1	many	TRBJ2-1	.	TGCGCCAGCAGCTTGGTTGGCGCGGGCGATGAGCAGTTCTTC	CASSLVGAGDEQFF
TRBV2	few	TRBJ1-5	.	TGTGCCAGCAGCGAGTCGTACAGCAATCAGCCCCAGCATTTT	CASSESYSNQPQHF
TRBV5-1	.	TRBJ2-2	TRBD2	TGCGCCAGCAGCCCCGCGGGAGGGAACACCGGGGAGCTGTTTTTT	CASSPAGGNTGELFF
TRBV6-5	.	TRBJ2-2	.	TGTGCCAGCCGACTGGTAACGAACACCGGGGAGCTGTTTTTT	CASRLVTNTGELFF
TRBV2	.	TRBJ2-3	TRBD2	TGTGCCAGCTACGAGAGGCGGACTAGCTTAACAGATACGCAGTATTTT	CASYERRTSLTDTQYF
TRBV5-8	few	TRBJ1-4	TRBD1	TGTGCCAGCAGCCCTAGACAGGGGTGGAAACAACGAAAACTGTTTTTT	CASSPRQGWKQRKLFF
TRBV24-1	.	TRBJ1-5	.	TGTGCCACCTCGAACAGGCGTTGGGATCAGCCCCAGCATTTT	CATSNRRWDQPQHF
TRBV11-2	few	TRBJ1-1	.	TGTGCCAGCAGCTCTCAACCCAACACTGAAGCTTTCTTT	CASSSQPNTEAFF
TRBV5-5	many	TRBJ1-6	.	TGTGCCAGCAGCAACAGACTCATCCGGGATTCACCCCTCCACTTT	CASSNRLIRDSPLHF
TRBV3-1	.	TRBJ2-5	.	TGTGCCAGCAGCCAAGCGGGTACACACGAGACCCAGTACTTC	CASSQAGTHETQYF
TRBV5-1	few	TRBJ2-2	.	TGCGCCAGCAGCTTGACCAGGGTGAACACCGGGGAGCTGTTTTTT	CASSLTRVNTGELFF
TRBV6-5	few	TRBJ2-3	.	TGTGCCAGCACATTCACAGGCACAGATACGCAGTATTTT	CASTFTGTDTQYF
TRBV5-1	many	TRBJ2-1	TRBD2	TGCGCCAGCAGCCGGACGACTAGCGGGGGGGACGAGCAGTTCTTC	CASSRTTSGGDEQFF
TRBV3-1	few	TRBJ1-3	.	TGTGCCAGCCAGCGATCGGGCTACTCTGGAAACACCATATATTTT	CASQRSGYSGNTIYF
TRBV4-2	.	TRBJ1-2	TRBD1	TGTGCCAGCAGCCAAAAAACCGGGACAGGGGTCTATGGCTACACCTTC	CASSQKTGTGVYGYTF
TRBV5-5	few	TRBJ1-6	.	TGTGCCAGCAGGATAACCAATTCACCCCTCCACTTT	CASRITNSPLHF
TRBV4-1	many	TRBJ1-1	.	TGCGCCAGCAGCCAAACCCGGGACGAGTATGAAGCTTTCTTT	CASSQTRDEYEAFF
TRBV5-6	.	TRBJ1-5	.	TGTGCCAGCAGCTTGACAGGGACGAGGCAGCCCCAGCATTTT	CASSLTGTRQPQHF
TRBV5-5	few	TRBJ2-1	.	TGTGCCAGCAGCTTGCGGCTAGCAAGCCATGAGCAGTTCTTC	CASSLRLASHEQFF
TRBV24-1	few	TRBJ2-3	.	TGTGCCACCAGTGACAGGACAGATCTCACAGATACGCAGTATTTT	CATSDRTDLTDTQYF
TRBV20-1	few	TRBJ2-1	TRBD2	TGCAGTGCTAGATTAGCGGGGGGGCCCAACAATGAGCAGTTCTTC	CSARLAGGPNNEQFF
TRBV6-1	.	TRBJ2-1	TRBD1	TGTGCCAGCAGACACGGTACAACAGGGGGGTCCTACAATGAGCAGTTCTTC	CASRHGTTGGSYNEQFF
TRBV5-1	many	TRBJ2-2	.	TGCGCCAGCAGCTTGGTACTAGATCCCGGGGAGCTGTTTTTT	CASSLVLDPGELFF
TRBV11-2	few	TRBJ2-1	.	TGTGCCAGCAGTTTTTCCAGAGGGGATGTTTCCTACAATGAGCAGTTCTTC	CASSFSRGDVSYNEQFF
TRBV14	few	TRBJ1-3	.	TGTGCCAGCAGCCAAGCGGGGGCTGGAAACACCATATATTTT	CASSQAGAGNTIYF
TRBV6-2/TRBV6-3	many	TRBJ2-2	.	TGTGCCAGCAGAGAGCCCGGGACGGACACCGGGGAGCTGTTTTTT	CASREPGTDTGELFF
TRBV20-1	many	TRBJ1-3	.	TGCAGTGTCCAAACCTCTGGAAACACCATATATTTT	CSVQTSGNTIYF
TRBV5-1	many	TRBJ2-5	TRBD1	TGCGCCAGCAGCCCTGGGACAGACTATGAAGAGACCCAGTACTTC	CASSPGTDYEETQYF
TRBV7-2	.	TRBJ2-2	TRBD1	TGTGCCAGCAGCCCAACGGACAGGGGGCGAGGGACCGGGGAGCTGTTTTTT	CASSPTDRGRGTGELFF
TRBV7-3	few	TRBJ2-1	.	TGTGCCAGCAGCGCAATTGTGCGCTCCTACAATGAGCAGTTCTTC	CASSAIVRSYNEQFF
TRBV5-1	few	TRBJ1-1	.	TGCGCCAGCAGCTTGGCCAGTCGACAGATGAACACTGAAGCTTTCTTT	CASSLASRQMNTEAFF
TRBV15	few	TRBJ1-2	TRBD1	TGTGCCACCAGCCGGGACAGATATGGCTACACCTTC	CATSRDRYGYTF
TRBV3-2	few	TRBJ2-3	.	TGTGCCAGCAGCCAAGTGTCGTCTAGCGGGCCTAGCACAGATACGCAGTATTTT	CASSQVSSSGPSTDTQYF
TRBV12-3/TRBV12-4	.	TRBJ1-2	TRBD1	TGTGCCAGCCTCCAGGGGGGGAGTAACTATGGCTACACCTTC	CASLQGGSNYGYTF
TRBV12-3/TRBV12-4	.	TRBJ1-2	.	TGTGCCAGCAGTTTAGGTTTGACGGACACCTTC	CASSLGLTDTF
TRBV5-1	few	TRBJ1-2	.	TGCGCCACTAGGGACGTCGACTATGGCTACACCTTC	CATRDVDYGYTF
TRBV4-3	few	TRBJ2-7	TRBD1	TGCGCCAGCAGCCATCGACAGGGGAGAGACGAGCAGTACTTC	CASSHRQGRDEQYF
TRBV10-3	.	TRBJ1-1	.	TGTGCCATCAGTGAGTATGGGGGGAACACTGAAGCTTTCTTT	CAISEYGGNTEAFF
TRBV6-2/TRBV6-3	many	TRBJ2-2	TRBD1	TGTGCCAGCAGCCCACAGGGGGCGAACACCGGGGAGCTGTTTTTT	CASSPQGANTGELFF
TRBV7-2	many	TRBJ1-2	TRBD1	TGTGCCAGCAGCTCCCGACAGGGGGTAGGGTCTAACTATGGCTACACCTTC	CASSSRQGVGSNYGYTF
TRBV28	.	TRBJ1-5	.	TGTGCCAGCAGTTCTACAGGGTTTAGCAATCAGCCCCAGCATTTT	CASSSTGFSNQPQHF
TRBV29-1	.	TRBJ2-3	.	TGCAGCGGTTCACTGGTGTCAGATACGCAGTATTTT	CSGSLVSDTQYF
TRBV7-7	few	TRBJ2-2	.	TGTGCTAGCACCCCTAGCACCGGGGAGCTGTTTTTT	CASTPSTGELFF
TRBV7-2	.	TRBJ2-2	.	TGTGCCAGCAGACCCCCCCTAGTATACACCGGGGAGCTGTTTTTT	CASRPPLVYTGELFF
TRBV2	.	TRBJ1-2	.	TGTGCCAGAGCGCAGACAATGGGCTACACCTTC	CARAQTMGYTF
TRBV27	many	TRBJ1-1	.	TGTGCCAGCAGTTTATGGGGGACTGAAGCTTTCTTT	CASSLWGTEAFF